The 14 T cell receptor beta chains listed next were all sequenced from one sample in a study of cytomegalovirus exposure and HLA in healthy donors. Measured with immunoSEQ multiplex PCR; TCRdb has only the in-frame clones, and not every one. The sample lists 150,000 or so clones; approximately 89% were seen once. Input material: PBMCs. These receptors all come from a woman between 18 and 29 years old in good health and CMV-seropositive.

This clone was observed a handful of times. The genes are TRBV6-1 and TRBJ2-7; 9 positions match TRBD1. The germline V gene encodes CDR1 MNHNS and CDR2 SASEGT. The CDR3 length is 15 residues. V shed 4 bases and J 2 bases; nucleotides not matched to a gene: 6. The chain's CDR3 is CASSARDRVPYEQYF. The CDR3 DNA reads as TGTGCCAGCAGTGCCCGGGACAGGGTCCCCTACGAGCAGTACTTC.

The chain recombines TRBV4-1 with TRBJ1-5; 8 bases align to TRBD1. This CDR3 comprises 21 residues. V shed 0 bases and J 3 bases; nucleotides not matched to a gene: 19. Germline V lookup: CDR1 MGHRA, CDR2 YSYEKL. In nucleotides, the CDR3 is TGCGCCAGCAGCCAAGACGCCCAAAGCCGGGACAGGCGACATCTCAATCAGCCCCAGCATTTT. Its translation: CASSQDAQSRDRRHLNQPQHF.

This clone was recorded once. J is TRBJ1-4 and V is TRBV28; 10 bases agree with TRBD1. With 5 bases clipped from V and 10 bases from J, the junction kept 10 bases outside the gene matches. CDR1 and CDR2 from the germline V gene are MDHEN and SYDVKM. This CDR3 spans 15 amino acids. CDR3 protein: CASSAPGQGLGKLFF. The CDR3 nucleotides are TGTGCCAGCAGTGCTCCGGGACAGGGGTTGGGAAAACTGTTTTTT. The entire variable domain, with the rest obtained from reference TRBV28 and TRBJ1-4, is as follows: DVKVTQSSRYLVKRTGEKVFLECVQDMDHENMFWYRQDPGLGLRLIYFSYDVKMKEKGDIPEGYSVSREKKERFSLILESASTNQTSMYLCASSAPGQGLGKLFFGSGTQLSVL.

CDR3 loop: CASSFGGKNYEQYF. DNA of the CDR3: TGCGCCAGCAGCTTTGGAGGGAAGAACTACGAGCAGTACTTC. The chain couples TRBV5-1 to TRBJ2-7, with D perhaps matching TRBD2 (6 bases). This CDR3 comprises 14 residues. Germline V gives CDR1 SGHRS, CDR2 YFSETQ. Trimming cost V 2 bases and J 3 bases, with 12 bases left between them.

This clone was seen just once. Other DNA sequences within the sample encode an identical CDR3. The rearrangement uses TRBV27 and TRBJ1-1; TRBD1 matches at 8 bases. Unmatched junction bases numbered 5, after V lost 4 bases and J lost 4 bases. This CDR3 contains 14 residues. In germline, CDR1 is MNHEY, CDR2 SMNVEV (reference sequence). CDR3 bases: TGTGCCAGCAGTTATGGACAGGGTGGCACTGAAGCTTTCTTT. Residues: CASSYGQGGTEAFF.

The chain has TRBV4-3 and TRBJ2-5; 11 bases map to TRBD2. The CDR3 runs to 16 residues. Germline CDR1 is LGHNA and CDR2 is YSLEER. V was clipped by 1 base and J by 2 bases; unmatched bases: 3. The CDR3 region is CASSQGVAGGQETQYF. CDR3 sequence (DNA): TGCGCCAGCAGCCAAGGGGTAGCGGGGGGGCAAGAGACCCAGTACTTC.

This sequence joins TRBV6-5 and TRBJ1-6; D perhaps matches TRBD1 (6 bases). CDR1 is MNHEY, CDR2 SVGAGI, per germline. V lost 2 bases to trimming and J lost 0 bases, with 8 bases between them. The CDR3 is 16 residues long. CDR3 nucleotides: TGTGCCAGCAGTTACCGGGACATCTCCTATAATTCACCCCTCCACTTT. The encoded protein is CASSYRDISYNSPLHF.

The chain joins TRBV5-1 to TRBJ2-7; TRBD2 matches at 9 bases. Germline loops: CDR1 SGHRS, CDR2 YFSETQ. V shed 0 bases and J 2 bases; nucleotides not matched to a gene: 3. This CDR3 has 15 residues. CDR3 residues: CASSLASGDTYEQYF. The CDR3, as DNA: TGCGCCAGCAGCTTGGCTAGCGGGGACACCTACGAGCAGTACTTC. The complete variable domain, with remaining parts taken from reference TRBV5-1 and TRBJ2-7, reads KAGVTQTPRYLIKTRGQQVTLSCSPISGHRSVSWYQQTPGQGLQFLFEYFSETQRNKGNFPGRFSGRQFSNSRSEMNVSTLELGDSALYLCASSLASGDTYEQYFGPGTRLTVT.

The chain is built from TRBV7-9 and TRBJ1-2; unclear D gene. CDR3 length: 15 residues. Deletions cut 2 bases from V and 5 bases from J, with 15 bases between. In germline, CDR1 is SEHNR, CDR2 FQNEAQ (reference sequence). The CDR3 protein is CASSLITFGRYGYTF. The DNA for the CDR3 is TGTGCCAGCAGCTTAATCACATTCGGGAGGTATGGCTACACCTTC.

The gene calls are TRBV21-1 and TRBJ1-2. TRBV21-1 is a listed pseudogene. The CDR3 loop spans 16 amino acids. CDR3 sequence: CASSKPDFLNLYGYTF. CDR3 bases: TGTGCCAGCAGCAAACCGGACTTTCTAAACCTCTATGGCTACACCTTC.

The chain carries TRBV9 and TRBJ1-2, with D uncertain. The V gene lost 4 bases and the J gene lost 6 bases, with 19 bases spanning the gap. CDR3 length: 15 amino acids. Germline assignment: CDR1 SGDLS and CDR2 YYNGEE. This CDR3 is CASSSRLGFGDGYTF. The CDR3 DNA reads as TGTGCCAGCAGCTCCAGATTAGGCTTCGGGGATGGCTACACCTTC.

This clone was detected only once. The gene calls are TRBV27 and TRBJ1-6, with TRBD1 as a possible D gene (5 bases). The germline V gene encodes CDR1 MNHEY and CDR2 SMNVEV (reference sequence). This CDR3 is 16 amino acids long. The V end was cut by 3 bases, the J end by 0 bases, with 9 bases between. The CDR3 bases are TGTGCCAGCAGTTTGATGACAGACTCCTATAATTCACCCCTCCACTTT. Residues: CASSLMTDSYNSPLHF.

This sequence joins TRBV6-5 and TRBJ2-2, with 9 bases identical to TRBD2. The CDR3 extends over 15 amino acids. The V gene end was trimmed by 2 bases and the J gene end by 4 bases; junction bases not matched to a gene: 2. The germline V gene has CDR1 MNHEY and CDR2 SVGAGI. CDR3 residues: CASSYGGGATGELFF. In DNA form, the CDR3 reads TGTGCCAGCAGTTACGGCGGGGGGGCCACCGGGGAGCTGTTTTTT.

The chain employs TRBV18 and TRBJ1-5; unclear D gene. This CDR3 contains 15 residues. Germline CDR1 reads KGHSH; CDR2 reads LQKENI. V lost 0 bases to trimming and J lost 2 bases, with 8 bases between them. The CDR3 here is CASSPPGSGNQPQHF. In nucleotides, the CDR3 is TGTGCCAGCTCACCACCGGGCAGTGGCAATCAGCCCCAGCATTTT.